This is a list of T cell receptor beta chains from one sample in a study of blood T cell repertoires in COVID-19. Some clones are missing from TCRdb's copy, which holds only in-frame ones; the method was immunoSEQ multiplex PCR. The table shows 120,000 or so clones, with about 80% occurring only once. The specimen was peripheral blood. Receptor source: a human donor in a cohort sampled during active COVID-19. Each CDR3 is given with its conserved first and last residue. The D gene is left open where the match is weak. Not every row has a clone size; where given, it reads once, few, many or a size class.

d_gene	j_gene	abundance	v_gene	CDR3aa	CDR3nt
-	TRBJ1-4	-	TRBV2	CASSERERNEKLFF	TGTGCCAGCAGTGAACGGGAAAGAAATGAAAAACTGTTTTTT
TRBD1	TRBJ1-1	-	TRBV30	CAWKGQGDMNTEAFF	TGTGCCTGGAAGGGACAGGGGGACATGAACACTGAAGCTTTCTTT
-	TRBJ2-3	-	TRBV9	CASSVANDRAYSTDTQYF	TGTGCCAGCAGCGTAGCCAATGACAGAGCCTATAGCACAGATACGCAGTATTTT
-	TRBJ2-7	-	TRBV12-3/TRBV12-4	CASSLGQHYEQYF	TGTGCCAGCAGTTTGGGGCAGCACTACGAGCAGTACTTC
-	TRBJ1-2	-	TRBV7-8	CASSSGDFNYGYTF	TGTGCCAGCAGCTCGGGGGATTTTAACTATGGCTACACCTTC
-	TRBJ1-1	-	TRBV19	CASSEYTNTEAFF	TGTGCCAGTAGTGAATACACGAACACTGAAGCTTTCTTT
-	TRBJ2-7	-	TRBV7-9	CASSIDRQQYF	TGTGCCAGCAGCATCGACAGGCAGCAGTACTTC
-	TRBJ1-1	-	TRBV3-1/TRBV3-2	CASSPTVGQRTEAFF	TGTGCCAGCAGCCCCACGGTCGGACAGCGCACTGAAGCTTTCTTT
-	TRBJ1-5	once	TRBV18	CASSPGQHNQPQHF	TGTGCCAGCTCACCCGGACAGCACAATCAGCCCCAGCATTTT
TRBD1	TRBJ2-5	-	TRBV5-4	CASSWTGEETQYF	TGTGCCAGCAGCTGGACAGGCGAAGAGACCCAGTACTTC
-	TRBJ2-7	-	TRBV15	CATSREGGGSYEQYF	TGTGCCACCAGCAGAGAGGGAGGAGGTTCCTACGAGCAGTACTTC
-	TRBJ1-2	few	TRBV11-2	CASSPRGAVNYGYTF	TGTGCCAGCAGCCCCCGTGGGGCAGTTAACTATGGCTACACCTTC
TRBD1	TRBJ2-7	-	TRBV10-3	CATQPGQGFYEQYF	TGTGCCACCCAACCGGGACAGGGGTTCTACGAGCAGTACTTC
TRBD1	TRBJ2-7	-	TRBV28	CASTRTGATYEQYF	TGTGCCAGCACCCGAACAGGGGCCACCTACGAGCAGTACTTC
TRBD1	TRBJ2-1	-	TRBV4-2	CASSRWTGGNEQFF	TGTGCCAGCAGCCGGTGGACAGGTGGCAATGAGCAGTTCTTC
-	TRBJ1-6	few	TRBV27	CASSTKQTGNNSPLHF	TGTGCCAGCAGTACCAAACAGACGGGAAATAATTCACCCCTCCACTTT
-	TRBJ2-7	-	TRBV5-1	CASSLGLREGNEQYF	TGCGCCAGCAGCTTGGGGCTCAGGGAAGGGAACGAGCAGTACTTC
-	TRBJ2-3	-	TRBV5-6	CASSLFRVTSTDTQYF	TGTGCCAGCAGCTTGTTCAGGGTCACTAGCACAGATACGCAGTATTTT
TRBD1	TRBJ1-3	few	TRBV9	CASSEGANSGNTIYF	TGTGCCAGCAGCGAGGGGGCCAACTCTGGAAACACCATATATTTT
-	TRBJ1-1	-	TRBV19	CASSIRSGMNTEAFF	TGTGCCAGTAGTATAAGGTCAGGGATGAACACTGAAGCTTTCTTT
TRBD1	TRBJ2-5	-	TRBV2	CASSPDREETQYF	TGTGCCAGCAGTCCCGACAGGGAAGAGACCCAGTACTTC
-	TRBJ2-2	-	TRBV9	CASSVGLQGNTGELFF	TGTGCCAGCAGCGTAGGGTTACAGGGGAACACCGGGGAGCTGTTTTTT
TRBD1	TRBJ1-2	-	TRBV2	CASSARTGDRGYTF	TGTGCCAGCAGTGCCCGGACAGGGGACCGTGGCTACACCTTC
TRBD2	TRBJ2-3	-	TRBV6-5	CASGGGVGTDTQYF	TGTGCCAGCGGCGGGGGGGTGGGCACAGATACGCAGTATTTT
TRBD1	TRBJ2-2	-	TRBV5-1	CASSLLVGTGAAGELFF	TGCGCCAGCAGCTTGTTGGTAGGGACAGGGGCTGCCGGGGAGCTGTTTTTT
TRBD2	TRBJ2-3	-	TRBV10-1	CASSERGGAEEDTQYF	TGCGCCAGCAGTGAGCGGGGAGGGGCAGAAGAAGATACGCAGTATTTT
TRBD1	TRBJ1-5	few	TRBV2	CASSGQENQPQHF	TGTGCCAGCAGCGGACAGGAGAATCAGCCCCAGCATTTT
TRBD1	TRBJ1-6	-	TRBV7-2	CASSPRQGVGSPLHF	TGTGCCAGCAGCCCGCGACAGGGTGTCGGTTCACCCCTCCACTTT
TRBD1	TRBJ1-1	-	TRBV28	CASGSGQGNTEAFF	TGTGCCAGCGGCTCGGGACAGGGGAACACTGAAGCTTTCTTT
-	TRBJ1-3	-	TRBV15	CATSRDRGFGNTIYF	TGTGCCACCAGCAGAGACAGGGGATTTGGAAACACCATATATTTT
TRBD1	TRBJ1-2	-	TRBV29-1	CSVGRQGPTNYGYTF	TGCAGCGTTGGACGACAGGGACCAACTAACTATGGCTACACCTTC
TRBD1	TRBJ1-5	-	TRBV6-1	CASSEVGTGTHQPQHF	TGTGCCAGCAGTGAAGTAGGGACAGGGACTCATCAGCCCCAGCATTTT
-	TRBJ2-6	-	TRBV5-1	CASSLVPGAGANVLTF	TGCGCCAGCAGCTTGGTCCCCGGGGCTGGGGCCAACGTCCTGACTTTC
-	TRBJ2-3	-	TRBV19	CASSIGAGTGDPDTQYF	TGTGCCAGTAGTATAGGGGCGGGGACGGGGGATCCTGATACGCAGTATTTT
-	TRBJ2-3	few	TRBV7-3	CASSSGQDTQYF	TGTGCCAGCAGCTCCGGACAGGATACGCAGTATTTT
-	TRBJ1-2	once	TRBV3-1/TRBV3-2	CASSQGHRAGGYTF	TGTGCCAGCAGCCAAGGGCACAGGGCAGGTGGCTACACCTTC
-	TRBJ1-1	-	TRBV7-2	CASSLSTGSTEAFF	TGTGCCAGCAGCTTATCAACAGGGAGCACTGAAGCTTTCTTT
TRBD1	TRBJ2-5	once	TRBV9	CASSVSSGTAGETQYF	TGTGCCAGCAGCGTCTCGTCCGGGACAGCCGGGGAGACCCAGTACTTC
TRBD1	TRBJ2-1	once	TRBV24-1	CATSDTRDRLHEQFF	TGTGCCACCAGTGATACCCGGGACAGACTACATGAGCAGTTCTTC
-	TRBJ1-1	-	TRBV7-3	CASSAGMNTEAFF	TGTGCCAGCAGCGCGGGAATGAACACTGAAGCTTTCTTT
TRBD2	TRBJ2-3	-	TRBV7-2	CASSPPGSGSTDTQYF	TGTGCCAGCAGCCCCCCGGGTAGCGGGAGCACAGATACGCAGTATTTT
-	TRBJ2-2	-	TRBV9	CASSVRDTGELFF	TGTGCCAGCAGCGTGCGAGACACCGGGGAGCTGTTTTTT
-	TRBJ2-5	-	TRBV12-3/TRBV12-4	CASSPVGQTQYF	TGTGCCAGCAGTCCCGTTGGGCAGACCCAGTACTTC
-	TRBJ2-5	once	TRBV11-1	CASSLGAQETQYF	TGTGCCAGCAGCTTGGGAGCCCAAGAGACCCAGTACTTC
-	TRBJ2-1	-	TRBV15	CATSRDQGSHNEQFF	TGTGCCACCAGCAGAGATCAGGGTTCGCACAATGAGCAGTTCTTC
-	TRBJ2-7	once	TRBV28	CASSLVPVSYEQYF	TGTGCCAGCAGTTTGGTCCCAGTCTCCTACGAGCAGTACTTC
TRBD1	TRBJ2-1	few	TRBV6-5	CASRAGQGGYNEQFF	TGTGCCAGCAGGGCTGGACAGGGGGGTTACAATGAGCAGTTCTTC
-	TRBJ2-4	-	TRBV3-1/TRBV3-2	CASSQDYAGPVF	TGTGCCAGCAGCCAAGATTATGCAGGGCCAGTCTTC